Here is one T cell receptor (beta chain) with its context. Data came from immunoSEQ multiplex PCR; TCRdb stores just in-frame clones and leaves some out. The table lists approximately 46,000 clones, around 91% of them singletons, with just over 5% in the top ten. The data belong to a study of T cell changes during pregnancy in multiple sclerosis. The source is a female donor in good health, enrolled as a control in a pregnancy study. This specimen was peripheral blood, taken after pregnancy.

In DNA form, the CDR3 reads TGTGCCAGTAGTATAGATTGGCAGGGGGTCACTGGAAACACCATATATTTT. Its protein product is CASSIDWQGVTGNTIYF. J is TRBJ1-3 and V is TRBV19; the match to TRBD1 covers 7 bases. CDR1 is LNHDA and CDR2 is SQIVND in the germline V gene (reference sequence). The ends lost 0 bases at V and 2 bases at J; junction bases unmatched: 7. The CDR3 is 17 amino acids.